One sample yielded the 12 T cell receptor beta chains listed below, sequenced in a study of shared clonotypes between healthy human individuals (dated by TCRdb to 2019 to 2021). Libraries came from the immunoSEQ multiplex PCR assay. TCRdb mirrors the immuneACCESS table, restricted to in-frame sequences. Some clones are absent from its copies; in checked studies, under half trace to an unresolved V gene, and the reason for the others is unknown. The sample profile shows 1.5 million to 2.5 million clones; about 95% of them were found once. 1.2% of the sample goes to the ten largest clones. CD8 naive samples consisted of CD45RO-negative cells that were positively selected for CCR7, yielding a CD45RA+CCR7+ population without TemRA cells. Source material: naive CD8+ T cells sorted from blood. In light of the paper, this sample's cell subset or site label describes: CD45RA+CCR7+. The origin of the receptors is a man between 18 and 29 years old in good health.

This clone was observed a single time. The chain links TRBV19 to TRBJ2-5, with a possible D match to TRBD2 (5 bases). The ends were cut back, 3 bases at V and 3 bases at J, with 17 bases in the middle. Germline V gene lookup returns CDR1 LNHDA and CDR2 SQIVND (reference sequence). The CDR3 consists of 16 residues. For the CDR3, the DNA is TGTGCCAGTAGTATCGACGGTCGGGGAGAGGAAGAGACCCAGTACTTC. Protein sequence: CASSIDGRGEEETQYF.

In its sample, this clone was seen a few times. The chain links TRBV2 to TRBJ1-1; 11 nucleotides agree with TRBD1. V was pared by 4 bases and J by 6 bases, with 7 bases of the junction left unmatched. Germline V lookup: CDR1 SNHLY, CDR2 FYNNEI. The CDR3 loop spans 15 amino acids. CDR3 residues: CASSVLGQGEAEAFF. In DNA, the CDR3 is TGTGCCAGCAGTGTGTTGGGACAGGGGGAAGCTGAAGCTTTCTTT.

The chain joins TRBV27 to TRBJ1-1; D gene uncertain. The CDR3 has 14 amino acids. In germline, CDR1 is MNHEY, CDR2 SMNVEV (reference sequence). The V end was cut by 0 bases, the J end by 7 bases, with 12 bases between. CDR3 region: CASSLSAGPLEAFF. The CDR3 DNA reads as TGTGCCAGCAGTTTATCGGCAGGCCCCCTTGAAGCTTTCTTT.

This chain's CDR3 is CASSGIPGQGGHEQYF. The CDR3 DNA sequence: TGTGCCAGCAGCGGCATCCCGGGACAGGGAGGCCACGAGCAGTACTTC. V is TRBV9 and J is TRBJ2-7; TRBD1 agrees at 9 bases. V dropped 3 bases and J dropped 5; count of bases not matched to a gene: 12. Per germline, CDR1 SGDLS and CDR2 YYNGEE. This CDR3 has 16 residues.

The CDR3 nucleotides are TGCGCCAGCACCCAGCTAGTGGGCGCGGGTCAGCCCCAGCATTTT. As protein: CASTQLVGAGQPQHF. The rearrangement joins TRBV4-1 to TRBJ1-5; D is uncertain. Trimming left V 7 bases short and J 6 bases short, with 19 bases between. This CDR3 is 15 amino acids long. Germline CDR1 reads MGHRA; CDR2 reads YSYEKL.

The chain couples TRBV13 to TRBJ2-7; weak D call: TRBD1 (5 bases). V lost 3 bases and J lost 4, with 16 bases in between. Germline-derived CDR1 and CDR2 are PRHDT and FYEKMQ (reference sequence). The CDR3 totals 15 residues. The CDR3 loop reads CASSFRTRHGYEQYF. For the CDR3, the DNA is TGTGCCAGCAGCTTCCGGACACGGCATGGGTACGAGCAGTACTTC.

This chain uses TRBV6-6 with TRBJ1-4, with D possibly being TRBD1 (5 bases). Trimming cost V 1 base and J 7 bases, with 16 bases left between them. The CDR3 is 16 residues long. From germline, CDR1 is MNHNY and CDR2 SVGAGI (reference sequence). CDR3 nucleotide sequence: TGTGCCAGCAGTTACTTAGAGGCGGCAGGGAGTGAAAAACTGTTTTTT. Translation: CASSYLEAAGSEKLFF.

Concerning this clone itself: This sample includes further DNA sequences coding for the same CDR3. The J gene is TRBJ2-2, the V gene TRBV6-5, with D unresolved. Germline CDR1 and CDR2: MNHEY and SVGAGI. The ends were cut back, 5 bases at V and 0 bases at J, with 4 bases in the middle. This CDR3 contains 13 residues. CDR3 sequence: CASSPTNTGELFF. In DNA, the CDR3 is TGTGCCAGCAGTCCTACGAACACCGGGGAGCTGTTTTTT.

CDR3 sequence reads: CASSLDLTDGTQYF. The DNA of the CDR3 is TGTGCCAGCAGCTTGGATCTCACGGACGGGACCCAGTACTTC. The rearrangement uses TRBV5-4 and TRBJ2-5, with D hard to call. CDR3 length: 14 residues. From germline, CDR1 is SGHNT and CDR2 YYREEE (reference sequence). Between the trimmed V and J ends, which lost 0 bases and 7 bases, there was a span of 13 bases. Looking up the rest from reference TRBV5-4 and TRBJ2-5 gives the full variable domain: ETGVTQSPTHLIKTRGQQVTLRCSSQSGHNTVSWYQQALGQGPQFIFQYYREEENGRGNFPPRFSGLQFPNYSSELNVNALELDDSALYLCASSLDLTDGTQYFGPGTRLLVL.

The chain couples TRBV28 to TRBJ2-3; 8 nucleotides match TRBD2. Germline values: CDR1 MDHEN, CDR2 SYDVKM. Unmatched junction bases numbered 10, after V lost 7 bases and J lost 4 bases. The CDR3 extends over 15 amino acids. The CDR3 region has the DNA TGTGCCAGCACCCCGCCGGGACTAGTGGCAGATACGCAGTATTTT. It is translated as CASTPPGLVADTQYF.

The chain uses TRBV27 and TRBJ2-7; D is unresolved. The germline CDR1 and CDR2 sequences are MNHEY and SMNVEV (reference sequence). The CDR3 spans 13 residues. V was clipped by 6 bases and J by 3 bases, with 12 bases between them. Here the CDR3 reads CASSPATVYEQYF. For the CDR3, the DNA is TGTGCCAGCAGCCCCGCAACAGTCTACGAGCAGTACTTC.

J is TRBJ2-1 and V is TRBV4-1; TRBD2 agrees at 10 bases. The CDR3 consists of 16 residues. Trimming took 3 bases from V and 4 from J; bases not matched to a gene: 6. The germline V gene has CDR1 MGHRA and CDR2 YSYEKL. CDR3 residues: CASSHQLAGKYNEQFF. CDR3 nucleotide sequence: TGCGCCAGCAGCCATCAACTAGCGGGGAAGTACAATGAGCAGTTCTTC.